Following are 21 T cell receptor beta chains from one sample sequenced in a study of T cells after yellow fever vaccination (dated 2019 in TCRdb). Library prep was done by 5' RACE. TCRdb shows the sequencer as Illumina NovaSeq 6000. The raw public reads went through TCRdb reprocessing: fastp at Q25, MiXCR clone calling, in-frame beta chains kept. CDR3 protein sequences are deduplicated, and each keeps its most common genes and DNA. A total of roughly 400,000 distinct CDR3 sequences appear in this sample, approximately 18% of them only once. The ten largest clones take up 15% to 20% of the sample. The intended sense of this specimen's treatment or condition label: live attenuated yellow fever vaccine strain. Material: PBMCs, obtained before the yellow fever booster vaccination. The source of these receptors is a man younger than 35 who received the YFV17D yellow fever vaccine.

The chain combines TRBV7-3 with TRBJ1-3; D gene ambiguous. Germline values: CDR1 SGHTA, CDR2 FQGTGA. V shed 2 bases and J shed 8 bases, with 10 bases lying between them. This CDR3 has 13 amino acids. The CDR3 spells CASSLGPGDTIYF. CDR3 nucleotide sequence: TGTGCCAGCAGCTTAGGACCCGGGGACACCATATATTTT.

This clonotype appeared a few times. V and J are TRBV5-5 and TRBJ1-5; no clear D. Trimming removed 4 bases at V and 6 bases at J, with 11 bases between. Germline CDR1 and CDR2: SGHKS and YYEKEE (reference sequence). The CDR3 is 13 residues long. The CDR3 coding sequence is TGTGCCAGCAGCATCAGTCCCAGTCAGCCCCAGCATTTT. Translation gives CASSISPSQPQHF.

The V gene is TRBV5-6, the J gene TRBJ2-2; 8 bases line up with TRBD1. The CDR3 extends over 15 amino acids. With V trimmed by 3 bases and J by 6 bases, 7 bases remained unmatched. Per the germline V gene, CDR1 is SGHDT and CDR2 is YYEEEE. The CDR3 protein is CASSSGGRKAGELFF. The CDR3, as DNA: TGTGCCAGCAGCTCAGGGGGCCGGAAGGCCGGGGAGCTGTTTTTT.

In nucleotides, the CDR3 is TGCGCCAGCAGCTATCCCGGGGGAAATGAGCAGTTCTTC. Its translation is CASSYPGGNEQFF. The V and J genes are TRBV5-1 and TRBJ2-1; D may be TRBD2 (6 bases). The CDR3 length is 13 residues. Trimming took off 3 bases at V and 7 bases at J, with 11 bases between the two ends. CDR1 is SGHRS and CDR2 is YFSETQ in the germline V gene. The whole variable domain, filled in from reference TRBV5-1 and TRBJ2-1, reads KAGVTQTPRYLIKTRGQQVTLSCSPISGHRSVSWYQQTPGQGLQFLFEYFSETQRNKGNFPGRFSGRQFSNSRSEMNVSTLELGDSALYLCASSYPGGNEQFFGPGTRLTVL.

The chain employs TRBV29-1 and TRBJ2-2; 7 nucleotides line up with TRBD2. CDR1 and CDR2 from the germline V gene are SQVTM and ANQGSEA. There are 16 residues in the CDR3. The V segment lost 7 bases and the J segment 8 bases; nucleotides outside the gene matches: 19. In DNA, the CDR3 is TGCAGCGCCCGGTGGGGGGGATTGCGGGGGAGAGGGGAGCTGTTTTTT. Translation: CSARWGGLRGRGELFF.

This clonotype was seen more than once but under ten times. The gene calls are TRBV6-1 and TRBJ2-4; a weak D match, TRBD2 (7 bases). The germline V gene encodes CDR1 MNHNS and CDR2 SASEGT. The CDR3 loop spans 14 amino acids. Trimming stripped 6 bases from V and 4 bases from J, with 13 bases between. CDR3 sequence reads: CASRGGAGKNIQYF. CDR3 nucleotides: TGTGCCAGCAGGGGGGGGGCAGGGAAAAACATTCAGTACTTC.

This clonotype was seen a few times. The CDR3 DNA reads TGTGCCAGCACCGCCCAACAGGGCGCCTATGGCTACACCTTC. Translated, it gives CASTAQQGAYGYTF. This chain joins TRBV12-3 or TRBV12-4 and TRBJ1-2; D possibly corresponds to TRBD1 (6 bases). V was clipped by 7 bases and J by 4 bases, with 16 bases between them. The CDR3 loop spans 14 amino acids.

This clonotype turned up a few times. The gene calls are TRBV4-3 and TRBJ1-6; D remains unclear. The CDR3 length is 15 residues. Germline loops: CDR1 LGHNA, CDR2 YSLEER. V shed 5 bases and J shed 0 bases, with 8 bases lying between them. CDR3 region: CASSTLGSYNSPLHF. The CDR3 DNA reads TGCGCCAGCAGCACCCTAGGCTCCTATAATTCACCCCTCCACTTT.

The chain carries TRBV29-1 and TRBJ1-1, with D unresolved. Germline V CDR1 and CDR2: SQVTM, ANQGSEA. The CDR3 covers 12 residues. The V end was cut by 4 bases, the J end by 7 bases, with 13 bases between. The CDR3 nucleotides read TGCAGCGTTGGAAGGGCCACTGGTGAAGCTTTCTTT. Residues: CSVGRATGEAFF.

The chain joins TRBV9 to TRBJ2-6; tentatively, D is TRBD2 (5 bases). There are 15 residues in the CDR3. The V end lost 4 bases, the J end lost 4 bases, and 12 bases lay between the germline ends. CDR1 and CDR2 (germline): SGDLS, YYNGEE. The CDR3 reads CASSRLGVGANVLTF. The CDR3 bases are TGTGCCAGCAGCCGCCTCGGGGTCGGGGCCAACGTCCTGACTTTC.

The chain recombines TRBV12-3 or TRBV12-4 with TRBJ1-1; the D gene is possibly TRBD1 (5 bases). The CDR3 covers 14 residues. The V end lost 5 bases, the J end lost 1 base, and 11 bases lay between the germline ends. CDR3 in amino acids: CASSDRSGNTEAFF. CDR3 DNA: TGTGCCAGCAGTGACAGATCGGGGAACACTGAAGCTTTCTTT.

The rearrangement uses TRBV9 and TRBJ1-1; 7 nucleotides line up with TRBD1. V lost 6 bases to trimming and J lost 0 bases; unmatched junction nucleotides: 5. Looked up from germline, CDR1 is SGDLS and CDR2 is YYNGEE. The CDR3 runs 14 residues. The CDR3, as DNA: TGTGCCAGCACTACAGGGGACATGAACACTGAAGCTTTCTTT. Residues: CASTTGDMNTEAFF. The full variable domain, its missing parts supplied by reference TRBV9 and TRBJ1-1, is DSGVTQTPKHLITATGQRVTLRCSPRSGDLSVYWYQQSLDQGLQFLIQYYNGEERAKGNILERFSAQQFPDLHSELNLSSLELGDSALYFCASTTGDMNTEAFFGQGTRLTVV.

This clonotype has a handful of counts. The chain recombines TRBV2 with TRBJ1-1, with D tentatively TRBD1 (6 bases). Trimming took off 10 bases at V and 2 bases at J, with 14 bases between the two ends. Germline V gene data show CDR1 as SNHLY and CDR2 as FYNNEI. This CDR3 is 13 amino acids long. In DNA, the CDR3 is TGTGCCAACGCCGGGACATTTAACACTGAAGCTTTCTTT. Protein sequence: CANAGTFNTEAFF.

This clonotype was seen a few times. This chain connects TRBV6-5 to TRBJ2-7, with D uncertain. Germline CDR1 MNHEY, CDR2 SVGAGI. V shed 2 bases and J shed 3 bases, with 8 bases lying between them. This CDR3 region has 13 residues. The chain's CDR3 is CASSYRQNYEQYF. CDR3 coding DNA: TGTGCCAGCAGTTACAGGCAGAACTACGAGCAGTACTTC.

This chain joins TRBV6-2 or TRBV6-3 and TRBJ2-4; D ambiguous. Trimming stripped 2 bases from V and 5 bases from J, with 10 bases between. The CDR3 is 14 amino acids. Germline V gives CDR1 MNHEY, CDR2 SVGEGT. The CDR3 nucleotides are TGTGCCAGCAGTTACGCGGCCAGCGAAAACATTCAGTACTTC. Protein: CASSYAASENIQYF.

This clonotype was recorded a few times. The chain joins TRBV5-4 to TRBJ2-1; TRBD2 aligns across 10 bases. In germline, CDR1 is SGHNT, CDR2 YYREEE (reference sequence). The CDR3 is 14 residues long. V gave up 10 bases and J gave up 5 bases; unmatched junction bases: 9. The CDR3 nucleotides read TGTGCCGGTGAGCGGGGGGGCCACCACAATGAGCAGTTCTTC. This translates into CAGERGGHHNEQFF.

In this sample, this clonotype turned up a few times. The V call is TRBV5-4, the J call TRBJ1-6; 9 bases are a match to TRBD1. Germline lookup yields CDR1 SGHNT and CDR2 YYREEE (reference sequence). V dropped 7 bases and J dropped 7; count of bases not matched to a gene: 6. CDR3 length: 14 amino acids. In nucleotides, the CDR3 is TGTGCCAGCCAGACCGGGACAGGGAATTCACCCCTCCACTTT. Its protein product is CASQTGTGNSPLHF.

This clonotype has just a few counts. The V and J genes are TRBV4-3 and TRBJ2-7, with D tentatively TRBD1 (6 bases). Germline V gene sequence: CDR1 LGHNA, CDR2 YSLEER. V gave up 1 base and J gave up 3 bases, with 13 bases separating them. CDR3 length equals 15 residues. CDR3 DNA sequence: TGCGCCAGCAGCCAAGCCAGGGGAGATTACTACGAGCAGTACTTC. It translates to CASSQARGDYYEQYF.

The count of this clonotype is one. The J gene is TRBJ1-2, the V gene TRBV2, with a weak D call TRBD1 (5 bases). V lost 7 bases and J 1 base, leaving 16 bases between the germline ends. From germline, CDR1 is SNHLY and CDR2 FYNNEI. The CDR3 runs 15 residues. For the CDR3, the DNA is TGTGCCAGCACCAAACGGGGGGTTTTTAACTATGGCTACACCTTC. Its protein is CASTKRGVFNYGYTF.

This clonotype has more than one count but fewer than ten. The chain recombines TRBV6-5 with TRBJ1-5; no reliable D call. V gave up 6 bases and J gave up 5 bases, with 11 bases separating them. The CDR3 has 13 amino acids. Germline V CDR1 and CDR2: MNHEY, SVGAGI. This CDR3 reads CASSLGSHQPQHF. CDR3 nucleotide sequence: TGTGCCAGCAGCTTAGGCTCACATCAGCCCCAGCATTTT.

The V gene is TRBV28, the J gene TRBJ1-5; no reliable D call. The CDR3 sequence is 12 residues long. Germline values: CDR1 MDHEN, CDR2 SYDVKM. Trimming took off 5 bases at V and 11 bases at J, with 13 bases between the two ends. Here the CDR3 reads CASSPPLEAQHF. In DNA, the CDR3 is TGTGCCAGCAGTCCCCCGTTAGAAGCCCAGCATTTT.